The 29 T cell receptor beta chains in this list originate from one sample, sequenced in a study of vaccination and CD4 T cells after COVID-19. Their target antigens are unknown. With the Oncomine TCR Beta short-read assay, DNA from cultured CD4+ T cells was sequenced. Each CDR3 protein is one row after TCRdb ran MiXCR on the PCR reads. The sample contains 15,000 to 20,000 distinct CDR3 sequences, around 44% of which appear only once. As for treatment: approximately 10-day PBMC culture with coronavirus spike peptide pools or control peptides (ViraFEST assay). This material consisted of CD4+ T cells from blood, cultured in vitro, taken before SARS-CoV-2 vaccination. These receptors all stem from a human donor who had recovered from COVID-19.

This sequence joins TRBV6-2 or TRBV6-3 and TRBJ1-5; 9 positions match TRBD1. With V trimmed by 6 bases and J by 5 bases, 5 bases remained unmatched. This CDR3 is 14 amino acids long. Germline assignment: CDR1 MNHEY and CDR2 SVGEGT. This chain's CDR3 is CASSNRGRDQPQHF. DNA for the CDR3: TGTGCCAGCAGCAACAGGGGGCGCGATCAGCCCCAGCATTTT.

This chain links TRBV19 with TRBJ1-5; D unclear. The CDR3 totals 14 residues. The ends were cut back, 6 bases at V and 4 bases at J, with 13 bases in the middle. Germline V gene data show CDR1 as LNHDA and CDR2 as SQIVND (reference sequence). This chain's CDR3 is CASRPLQGNQPQHF. The CDR3 DNA sequence: TGTGCCAGTAGGCCTCTGCAAGGGAATCAGCCCCAGCATTTT.

Of note for this clonotype: A much larger clone differs from this one at a single base, so this may be a read error. The V gene is TRBV20-1, the J gene TRBJ1-3; a weak D match, TRBD1 (5 bases). There are 14 residues in the CDR3. Germline V gives CDR1 DFQATT, CDR2 SNEGSKA (reference sequence). CDR3 region: CSAMPSGAGDTIYF. The DNA for the CDR3 is TGCAGTGCTATGCCGTCCGGGGCTGGAGACACCATATATTTT.

The chain is built from TRBV3-1 and TRBJ1-6; tentatively, D is TRBD1 (5 bases). There are 15 residues in the CDR3. Germline V gives CDR1 LGHDT, CDR2 YNNKEL (reference sequence). V lost 1 base, J lost 7 bases, and 11 bases lay in between. This CDR3 is CASSQVWGRNSPLHF. In DNA form, the CDR3 reads TGTGCCAGCAGCCAAGTCTGGGGGAGGAATTCACCCCTCCACTTT.

This chain links TRBV7-9 with TRBJ2-7; D is uncertain. Trimming removed 1 base from V and 0 bases from J, with 7 bases in between. The CDR3 sequence is 14 residues long. Germline CDR1 SEHNR, CDR2 FQNEAQ (reference sequence). The CDR3: CASSLVSSSYEQYF. The DNA of the CDR3 is TGTGCCAGCAGCTTAGTTTCCAGCTCCTACGAGCAGTACTTC.

This sequence joins TRBV7-9 and TRBJ2-3, with a possible D match to TRBD1 (6 bases). Trimming stripped 5 bases from V and 9 bases from J, with 15 bases between. The germline V gene has CDR1 SEHNR and CDR2 FQNEAQ (reference sequence). The CDR3 is made up of 13 amino acids. CDR3 coding DNA: TGTGCCAGCAGCCTTTCGACAGGCGCCACGCAGTATTTT. Translated: CASSLSTGATQYF.

The chain is built from TRBV28 and TRBJ1-1, with 8 bases lining up with TRBD1. Germline CDR1 is MDHEN and CDR2 is SYDVKM. J lost 7 bases, V lost 6 bases, and 4 bases had no gene match. The CDR3 totals 12 residues. This CDR3 is CASRYGQGEAFF. In DNA, the CDR3 is TGTGCCAGCAGGTACGGACAGGGTGAAGCTTTCTTT.

A few counts support this clonotype. The rearrangement uses TRBV27 and TRBJ2-2, with D possibly being TRBD2 (7 bases). V was trimmed by 6 bases and J by 4 bases, leaving 18 bases between them. This CDR3 contains 16 residues. Per the germline V gene, CDR1 is MNHEY and CDR2 is SMNVEV (reference sequence). The CDR3, as DNA: TGTGCCAGCAGACTACTAGGGGGGGCAGCCACCGGGGAGCTGTTTTTT. Protein sequence: CASRLLGGAATGELFF.

The J gene is TRBJ1-1, the V gene TRBV5-1; D not resolved. The V and J ends lost 1 base and 5 bases respectively, with 12 bases between them. The CDR3 extends over 14 amino acids. Germline V lookup: CDR1 SGHRS, CDR2 YFSETQ. CDR3 DNA sequence: TGCGCCAGCAGCTTGTCGGGAGGGCGGACTGAAGCTTTCTTT. The encoded protein is CASSLSGGRTEAFF.

The chain carries TRBV4-1 and TRBJ1-5; TRBD1 is a possible D gene (5 bases). The CDR3 is 16 amino acids. Germline CDR1 MGHRA, CDR2 YSYEKL. The V end was cut by 0 bases, the J end by 2 bases, with 11 bases between. This CDR3 reads CASSQEGSRGNQPQHF. The CDR3 coding sequence is TGCGCCAGCAGCCAAGAAGGTTCCAGGGGCAATCAGCCCCAGCATTTT.

In this sample, this clonotype turned up once. The V call is TRBV12-3 or TRBV12-4, the J call TRBJ2-7; TRBD2 agrees at 7 bases. Losses at the gene ends were 2 bases for V and 1 base for J; bases not matched to a gene: 8. This CDR3 has 16 residues. CDR3 amino acids: CASSLMAGVISYEQYF. Here the CDR3 DNA reads TGTGCCAGCAGTTTAATGGCGGGAGTAATTTCCTACGAGCAGTACTTC.

The chain employs TRBV19 and TRBJ1-1; no firm D call. This CDR3 region has 12 residues. Trimming left V 10 bases short and J 7 bases short, with 16 bases between. Germline CDR1 is LNHDA and CDR2 is SQIVND (reference sequence). CDR3 loop: CAIKGRSDEAFF. The CDR3 nucleotides read TGTGCCATCAAAGGACGGTCAGATGAAGCTTTCTTT.

The V gene is TRBV19, the J gene TRBJ1-6; 8 bases agree with TRBD1. After removal of 3 bases from V and 2 bases from J, the junction contained 6 bases not matched to a gene. The CDR3 is made up of 17 amino acids. The germline V gene has CDR1 LNHDA and CDR2 SQIVND (reference sequence). CDR3 nucleotide sequence: TGTGCCAGTAGTATTGTGAACAGGGGGGCCTATAATTCACCCCTCCACTTT. Residues: CASSIVNRGAYNSPLHF.

This clonotype was seen a single time. The chain combines TRBV27 with TRBJ2-7; 7 positions match TRBD1. The CDR3 loop spans 15 amino acids. Germline CDR1 reads MNHEY; CDR2 reads SMNVEV (reference sequence). The J segment lost 5 bases and the V segment lost 4 bases, leaving 11 bases of the junction unmatched. DNA for the CDR3: TGTGCCAGCAGTTCCCGGACAGGCAACTGGGACGAGCAGTACTTC. This translates into CASSSRTGNWDEQYF.

The V gene is TRBV6-1, the J gene TRBJ2-1; D unclear. Deletions cut 5 bases from V and 7 bases from J, with 12 bases between. Germline values: CDR1 MNHNS, CDR2 SASEGT. CDR3 size: 13 residues. DNA for the CDR3: TGTGCCAGCAGTCAGTTCCTTGGTAATGAGCAGTTCTTC. Encoded protein: CASSQFLGNEQFF.

The chain has TRBV27 and TRBJ2-2; 9 bases are shared with TRBD1. V was clipped by 3 bases and J by 0 bases; unmatched bases: 2. The CDR3 spans 16 residues. Germline assignment: CDR1 MNHEY and CDR2 SMNVEV (reference sequence). The CDR3 DNA follows: TGTGCCAGCAGTTTGGGGACAGGGTCGAACACCGGGGAGCTGTTTTTT. Protein: CASSLGTGSNTGELFF.

The chain employs TRBV6-2 or TRBV6-3 and TRBJ2-7; no reliable D call. Germline lookup yields CDR1 MNHEY and CDR2 SVGEGT. The CDR3 spans 15 residues. The germline V and J ends were trimmed by 7 bases and 2 bases, with 18 bases remaining between them. The CDR3 DNA reads TGTGCCAGCACTCAACCGGCTAGTGGAGCCTACGAGCAGTACTTC. It is translated as CASTQPASGAYEQYF.

This clonotype was detected only a few times. The chain couples TRBV5-4 to TRBJ1-1; no reliable D call. Trimming took 0 bases from V and 3 from J, leaving 9 bases between them. Germline CDR1 reads SGHNT; CDR2 reads YYREEE (reference sequence). The CDR3 consists of 14 residues. The CDR3 sequence is CASSLGAGDTEAFF. CDR3 sequence (DNA): TGTGCCAGCAGCTTGGGGGCAGGAGACACTGAAGCTTTCTTT.

V usage is TRBV20-1 and J usage is TRBJ2-1, with 13 bases lining up with TRBD2. Germline assignment: CDR1 DFQATT and CDR2 SNEGSKA (reference sequence). The CDR3 contains 15 residues. V lost 2 bases to trimming and J lost 9 bases; unmatched junction nucleotides: 7. The CDR3 bases are TGCAGTGCTAGAAGGACTAGCGGGAGTTGGAGTGAGCAGTTCTTC. It specifies CSARRTSGSWSEQFF.

This clonotype was counted a few times. The V gene is TRBV6-1, the J gene TRBJ1-6, with 9 bases lining up with TRBD1. The CDR3 contains 13 residues. CDR1 and CDR2 from the germline V gene are MNHNS and SASEGT. J lost 7 bases, V lost 10 bases, and 5 bases had no gene match. In nucleotides, the CDR3 is TGTGCCACGATGGACAGGGGAAATTCACCCCTCCACTTT. Protein product: CATMDRGNSPLHF.

This chain connects TRBV4-2 to TRBJ2-7; D not resolved. The CDR3 is 15 amino acids. The germline V gene encodes CDR1 LGHNA and CDR2 YNFKEQ. Trimming removed 2 bases from V and 4 bases from J, with 15 bases in between. CDR3 coding DNA: TGTGCCAGCAGCCAACTACTGGACGGTGATTACGAGCAGTACTTC. Amino acid sequence: CASSQLLDGDYEQYF.

The chain couples TRBV20-1 to TRBJ1-2; D is ambiguous. This CDR3 comprises 11 residues. Trimming took 3 bases from V and 10 from J, leaving 12 bases between them. The germline CDR1 and CDR2 sequences are DFQATT and SNEGSKA (reference sequence). CDR3 nucleotides: TGCAGTGCTAGGTCTCACCGGGACTACACCTTC. Translation: CSARSHRDYTF.

This rearrangement joins TRBV7-8 to TRBJ2-5; TRBD1 agrees at 9 bases. Germline-derived CDR1 and CDR2 are SGHVS and FQNEAQ. V shed 4 bases and J 0 bases; nucleotides not matched to a gene: 6. The CDR3 runs 16 residues. CDR3: CASSSYRDRDQETQYF. The CDR3 DNA reads TGTGCCAGCAGCTCATACCGGGACAGGGACCAAGAGACCCAGTACTTC. The variable domain in full, completed from reference TRBV7-8 and TRBJ2-5, reads GAGVSQSPRYKVAKRGQDVALRCDPISGHVSLFWYQQALGQGPEFLTYFQNEAQLDKSGLPSDRFFAERPEGSVSTLKIQRTQQEDSAVYLCASSSYRDRDQETQYFGPGTRLLVL.

J is TRBJ2-7 and V is TRBV24-1; no reliable D call. The CDR3 loop spans 13 amino acids. Germline values: CDR1 KGHDR, CDR2 SFDVKD. Trimming took 2 bases from V and 0 from J, leaving 4 bases between them. The CDR3 sequence: CATSDSNSYEQYF. In nucleotides, the CDR3 is TGTGCCACCAGTGATTCTAACTCCTACGAGCAGTACTTC.

The chain combines TRBV6-2 or TRBV6-3 with TRBJ1-1, with D hard to call. V was trimmed by 0 bases and J by 0 bases, leaving 5 bases between them. This CDR3 has 14 amino acids. In germline, CDR1 is MNHEY, CDR2 SVGEGT. CDR3 sequence (DNA): TGTGCCAGCAGTTACTCGCTGGTGAACACTGAAGCTTTCTTT. Its translation is CASSYSLVNTEAFF.

This clonotype turned up a few times. DNA of the CDR3: TGTGCCAGTAGTATACGCCCAGGGGGTCTCACTGAAGCTTTCTTT. Its translation is CASSIRPGGLTEAFF. The chain employs TRBV19 and TRBJ1-1; the match to TRBD1 covers 7 bases. Trimming removed 2 bases from V and 4 bases from J; junction bases left unmatched: 7. The CDR3 covers 15 residues. Germline loops: CDR1 LNHDA, CDR2 SQIVND (reference sequence).

This rearrangement joins TRBV6-4 to TRBJ2-4; 11 bases are shared with TRBD2. Losses at the gene ends were 4 bases for V and 6 bases for J; bases not matched to a gene: 2. The CDR3 contains 14 residues. The germline gives CDR1 MRHNA, CDR2 SNTAGT. In DNA form, the CDR3 reads TGTGCCAGCAGTGTGCTAGCGGGGGGAAACATTCAGTACTTC. It is translated as CASSVLAGGNIQYF.

This clonotype showed up just a few times. V and J are TRBV20-1 and TRBJ2-3; D remains ambiguous. This CDR3 spans 13 amino acids. The germline V gene encodes CDR1 DFQATT and CDR2 SNEGSKA (reference sequence). V lost 3 bases to trimming and J lost 0 bases, with 7 bases between them. CDR3 in DNA: TGCAGTGCTAGCGGAGCAAGCACAGATACGCAGTATTTT. Its protein is CSASGASTDTQYF.

This clonotype is large within its sample. The chain recombines TRBV6-5 with TRBJ2-7, with unresolved D. Trimming left V 4 bases short and J 0 bases short, with 10 bases between. Germline CDR1 and CDR2: MNHEY and SVGAGI. The CDR3 is 14 residues long. CDR3 nucleotides: TGTGCCAGCAGTTCCCGTCCATACTCCTACGAGCAGTACTTC. This gives the protein CASSSRPYSYEQYF.